This T cell receptor beta chain was obtained from a study of identical twins. This CDR3 comprises 15 residues. Germline V gives CDR1 SNHLY, CDR2 FYNNEI. The V and J ends lost 1 base and 9 bases, in that order; junction bases with no gene match: 7. Notes on this clonotype: As yet, its antigen is unknown.

Template switching added a universal primer site, and cDNA bore unique molecular identifiers. TCRdb passed the 5' RACE reads through MiXCR, listing each CDR3 protein once. The sample has more than 1.5 million distinct CDR3 sequences, around 33% seen once. Study results and caveats: Insertions ran lower in abundant cord blood beta clonotypes, though not in memory repertoires.

This chain joins TRBV2 and TRBJ2-1; 9 bases map to TRBD2. The clonotype originates from a newborn girl in good health. What was sequenced was cord blood. The CDR3 loop is CASSEGISGGGEQFF. For the CDR3, the DNA is TGTGCCAGCAGTGAAGGAATTAGCGGGGGTGGTGAGCAGTTCTTC.